The 20 T cell receptor beta chains below were found in one sample sequenced in a study of CD8 T cells in Susac syndrome. cDNA came from roughly 0.53 to 1 ug RNA primed by random hexamers. From the immunoSEQ multiplex PCR reads, TCRdb called clonotypes with MiXCR, one entry per CDR3 protein. The sample has about 140,000 distinct CDR3 sequences, 95% seen once; the top ten hold roughly 0.15%. Sequencing was done on a sample of CD4+ T cells from PBMCs. The receptors were gathered from a human donor with Susac syndrome.

The rearrangement uses TRBV28 and TRBJ2-5; weak D call: TRBD2 (6 bases). V was clipped by 6 bases and J by 5 bases, with 16 bases between them. The CDR3 runs 14 residues. Germline loops: CDR1 MDHEN, CDR2 SYDVKM. The CDR3 spells CASRGGSVRETQYF. In DNA, the CDR3 is TGTGCCAGCAGGGGGGGTAGCGTCCGGGAGACCCAGTACTTC.

The chain carries TRBV27 and TRBJ1-2; D might be TRBD1 (5 bases). V lost 5 bases to trimming and J lost 6 bases, with 13 bases between them. From germline, CDR1 is MNHEY and CDR2 SMNVEV (reference sequence). This CDR3 is built from 13 residues. The CDR3 bases are TGTGCCAGCAGTCCCCAAGGGACCCATGGCTACACCTTC. It encodes CASSPQGTHGYTF.

CDR3 region: CASSLLTSANYGYTF. CDR3 nucleotide sequence: TGTGCCAGCAGTTTACTAACAAGCGCTAACTATGGCTACACCTTC. The chain combines TRBV28 with TRBJ1-2, with no clear D. Germline V gene sequence: CDR1 MDHEN, CDR2 SYDVKM. This CDR3 has 15 amino acids. Trimming shortened V by 2 bases and J by 0 bases, and 10 bases separated the two germline ends.

The chain employs TRBV15 and TRBJ2-5, with D maybe TRBD1 (6 bases). The CDR3 has 13 residues. Germline CDR1 LNHNV, CDR2 YYDKDF (reference sequence). Trimming removed 5 bases at V and 4 bases at J, with 11 bases between. CDR3 DNA: TGTGCCACCAGCTTAGGACAGCGAGAGACCCAGTACTTC. As protein: CATSLGQRETQYF.

The chain's CDR3 is CASSGDRGGYEQYF. CDR3 DNA: TGTGCCAGCAGTGGGGACAGGGGTGGATACGAGCAGTACTTC. V is TRBV25-1 and J is TRBJ2-7, with TRBD1 identical over 10 bases. CDR1 and CDR2 from the germline V gene are MGHDK and SYGVNS. With 4 bases clipped from V and 4 bases from J, the junction kept 4 bases outside the gene matches. This CDR3 has 14 residues.

This clonotype was detected a few times. The rearrangement links TRBV6-1 to TRBJ2-5; D is ambiguous. Germline V lookup: CDR1 MNHNS, CDR2 SASEGT. Trimming took off 7 bases at V and 7 bases at J, with 10 bases between the two ends. This CDR3 is 11 amino acids long. The CDR3 DNA reads as TGTGCCAGCACCGCGACCGGGACCCAGTACTTC. This gives the protein CASTATGTQYF.

The chain joins TRBV30 to TRBJ1-1, with D perhaps TRBD1 (5 bases). The CDR3 contains 17 residues. Trimming removed 0 bases at V and 0 bases at J, with 17 bases between. Germline-derived CDR1 and CDR2 are GTSNPN and SVGIG (reference sequence). The CDR3 loop is CAWSVLLTARLNTEAFF. The CDR3 DNA is TGTGCCTGGAGTGTCCTCTTGACAGCCAGGTTGAACACTGAAGCTTTCTTT.

The chain has TRBV5-1 and TRBJ2-7; no reliable D call. Trimming stripped 7 bases from V and 3 bases from J, with 20 bases between. Germline V gene data show CDR1 as SGHRS and CDR2 as YFSETQ. The CDR3 is 15 amino acids. DNA of the CDR3: TGCGCCAGCGGATTGGGCACCACTGGGATCTACGAGCAGTACTTC. Protein product: CASGLGTTGIYEQYF.

CDR3 sequence reads: CATSRGRGQGYNQPQHF. In nucleotides, the CDR3 is TGTGCCACCAGCAGAGGAAGAGGGCAGGGATACAATCAGCCCCAGCATTTT. The chain carries TRBV15 and TRBJ1-5; D is perhaps TRBD1 (5 bases). The CDR3 consists of 17 residues. Germline V lookup: CDR1 LNHNV, CDR2 YYDKDF (reference sequence). Trimming cost V 1 base and J 3 bases, with 16 bases left between them.

This clonotype appeared once. This chain connects TRBV9 to TRBJ2-2; 12 bases are shared with TRBD2. Germline V lookup: CDR1 SGDLS, CDR2 YYNGEE. CDR3 length: 16 amino acids. V gave up 2 bases and J gave up 3 bases; unmatched junction bases: 2. The CDR3 DNA reads TGTGCCAGCAGCGTTGGACTAGCGGGGCACACCGGGGAGCTGTTTTTT. Protein product: CASSVGLAGHTGELFF.

This clonotype was seen a single time. The chain employs TRBV9 and TRBJ2-5; D remains ambiguous. The CDR3 has 15 amino acids. Germline lookup yields CDR1 SGDLS and CDR2 YYNGEE. The V end lost 0 bases, the J end lost 1 base, and 10 bases lay between the germline ends. The CDR3 nucleotides are TGTGCCAGCAGCGTAGGTAGCCACCCCCAAGAGACCCAGTACTTC. This codes for CASSVGSHPQETQYF.

This chain links TRBV20-1 with TRBJ2-3; possibly TRBD1 or TRBD2 for D (5 bases each). V was pared by 2 bases and J by 2 bases, with 8 bases between. In germline, CDR1 is DFQATT, CDR2 SNEGSKA (reference sequence). The CDR3 loop spans 13 amino acids. CDR3 amino acids: CSARRDLTDTQYF. As DNA, the CDR3 is TGCAGTGCTAGACGGGACCTCACAGATACGCAGTATTTT.

This clonotype was found once. The J gene is TRBJ2-3, the V gene TRBV7-2; 7 bases agree with TRBD2. The CDR3 is made up of 16 amino acids. Germline-derived CDR1 and CDR2 are SGHTA and FQGNSA. V dropped 5 bases and J dropped 0; count of bases not matched to a gene: 8. CDR3 coding DNA: TGTGCCAGCAGCCCCGGGGCTAGCGGAAGCACAGATACGCAGTATTTT. Protein sequence: CASSPGASGSTDTQYF.

This chain joins TRBV30 and TRBJ1-5, with a possible D match to TRBD1 (5 bases). The CDR3 runs to 14 residues. Germline V gene data show CDR1 as GTSNPN and CDR2 as SVGIG (reference sequence). Trimming took 1 base from V and 7 from J, leaving 14 bases between them. CDR3 DNA sequence: TGTGCCTGGAGTGGGGGGTTCCAGGGACAGCCCCAGCATTTT. This sequence encodes CAWSGGFQGQPQHF.

This chain joins TRBV7-8 and TRBJ2-2; 11 bases match TRBD2. The CDR3 extends over 17 amino acids. Trimming removed 3 bases from V and 8 bases from J; junction bases left unmatched: 11. The germline V gene encodes CDR1 SGHVS and CDR2 FQNEAQ. For the CDR3, the DNA is TGTGCCAGCAGCTTGGCTAGCGGGAGGCCACCCGGGGGGGAGCTGTTTTTT. Protein sequence: CASSLASGRPPGGELFF.

The genes are TRBV30 and TRBJ2-1; TRBD2 matches 10 bases. The junction had 4 bases not matched to a gene; V was cut back by 4 bases and J by 4 bases. Germline CDR1 GTSNPN, CDR2 SVGIG (reference sequence). The CDR3 runs 14 residues. The CDR3 loop reads CAWTGTSAYNEQFF. The DNA for the CDR3 is TGTGCCTGGACTGGGACTAGCGCGTACAATGAGCAGTTCTTC.

The V gene is TRBV9, the J gene TRBJ2-1, with D possibly matching TRBD2 (6 bases). The V gene lost 2 bases and the J gene lost 9 bases, with 12 bases spanning the gap. This CDR3 has 13 amino acids. Germline-derived CDR1 and CDR2 are SGDLS and YYNGEE. CDR3 sequence (DNA): TGTGCCAGCAGCGTGAGACTAGAGGGTGAGCAGTTCTTC. Translation gives CASSVRLEGEQFF.

This clonotype was observed a few times. The chain couples TRBV20-1 to TRBJ2-1; D is uncertain. Deletions cut 0 bases from V and 7 bases from J, with 4 bases between. CDR3 length equals 11 residues. CDR1 and CDR2 (germline): DFQATT, SNEGSKA (reference sequence). The CDR3 nucleotides are TGCAGTGCTAGAGATTTTAATGAGCAGTTCTTC. It codes for CSARDFNEQFF.

The genes are TRBV5-1 and TRBJ2-5, with TRBD2 as a possible D gene (5 bases). Trimming removed 3 bases from V and 1 base from J, with 16 bases in between. The CDR3 covers 16 residues. Germline V gives CDR1 SGHRS, CDR2 YFSETQ. CDR3 region: CASSSRVAKTQETQYF. CDR3 nucleotide sequence: TGCGCCAGCAGCTCGCGGGTAGCGAAGACCCAAGAGACCCAGTACTTC.

The V call is TRBV9, the J call TRBJ2-5, with 8 bases that match TRBD2. The V segment lost 4 bases and the J segment 5 bases; nucleotides outside the gene matches: 13. The CDR3 length is 16 residues. The germline CDR1 and CDR2 sequences are SGDLS and YYNGEE. CDR3: CASSRGPAGVEETQYF. For the CDR3, the DNA is TGTGCCAGCAGCCGGGGGCCAGCGGGAGTGGAGGAGACCCAGTACTTC.